The next 7 T cell receptor beta chains were all read from a single sample in a study of cytomegalovirus exposure and HLA in healthy donors. The PCR was carried out with 60 Vbeta primers and 13 Jbeta primers. Libraries were prepared by immunoSEQ multiplex PCR; TCRdb keeps only in-frame clonotypes and omits some of them. This sample's clone table lists under 150,000 clones. Sequencing was done on a sample of PBMCs. These receptors all stem from a woman aged 40 to 49 in good health and CMV-seronegative.

The chain is built from TRBV7-2 and TRBJ1-1; the D is unclear. V was trimmed by 5 bases and J by 0 bases, leaving 10 bases between them. The CDR3 sequence is 14 residues long. Germline values: CDR1 SGHTA, CDR2 FQGNSA. Written as DNA, the CDR3 is TGTGCCAGCAGCCCCTCGCAGGTGAACACTGAAGCTTTCTTT. Translated, it gives CASSPSQVNTEAFF.

This sequence joins TRBV7-9 and TRBJ2-7; TRBD1 is a possible D gene (6 bases). The CDR3 is made up of 13 amino acids. Per the germline V gene, CDR1 is SEHNR and CDR2 is FQNEAQ (reference sequence). V lost 4 bases, J lost 6 bases, and 13 bases lay in between. The CDR3: CASSSIQGREQYF. In nucleotides, the CDR3 is TGTGCCAGCAGCTCAATACAGGGCCGCGAGCAGTACTTC.

The rearrangement links TRBV7-9 to TRBJ2-6; tentatively, D is TRBD2 (6 bases). V was cut by 3 bases and J by 4 bases, with 10 bases left in between. Germline CDR1 reads SEHNR; CDR2 reads FQNEAQ (reference sequence). The CDR3 loop spans 15 amino acids. CDR3 protein: CASSFGGIGANVLTF. The CDR3 DNA is TGTGCCAGCAGCTTCGGAGGGATCGGGGCCAACGTCCTGACTTTC.

The chain is built from TRBV11-2 and TRBJ1-1, with D unresolved. Germline loops: CDR1 SGHAT, CDR2 FQNNGV. The CDR3 spans 12 residues. V was trimmed by 3 bases and J by 5 bases, leaving 7 bases between them. This CDR3 is CASSLPTTEAFF. CDR3 DNA sequence: TGTGCCAGCAGCTTGCCCACTACTGAAGCTTTCTTT.

The CDR3: CASSLLQNYGYTF. The CDR3 nucleotides read TGTGCCAGCAGCTTGTTACAGAACTATGGCTACACCTTC. J is TRBJ1-2 and V is TRBV5-6; D gene unclear. CDR3 length: 13 amino acids. Per the germline V gene, CDR1 is SGHDT and CDR2 is YYEEEE. V lost 1 base, J lost 2 bases, and 6 bases lay in between.

The chain recombines TRBV13 with TRBJ2-7; TRBD2 matches 8 bases. V shed 4 bases and J 0 bases; nucleotides not matched to a gene: 8. The CDR3 is made up of 16 amino acids. The germline gives CDR1 PRHDT, CDR2 FYEKMQ (reference sequence). CDR3 residues: CASSSTGGGSSYEQYF. The DNA of the CDR3 is TGTGCCAGCAGCTCCACCGGCGGGGGGTCCTCCTACGAGCAGTACTTC.

This rearrangement joins TRBV19 to TRBJ2-1; D not certain. Germline CDR1 is LNHDA and CDR2 is SQIVND (reference sequence). The CDR3 spans 12 residues. Trimming left V 7 bases short and J 8 bases short, with 12 bases between. The CDR3 DNA is TGTGCCAGTACCGCCGCCAGCGATGAGCAGTTCTTC. Its protein is CASTAASDEQFF.